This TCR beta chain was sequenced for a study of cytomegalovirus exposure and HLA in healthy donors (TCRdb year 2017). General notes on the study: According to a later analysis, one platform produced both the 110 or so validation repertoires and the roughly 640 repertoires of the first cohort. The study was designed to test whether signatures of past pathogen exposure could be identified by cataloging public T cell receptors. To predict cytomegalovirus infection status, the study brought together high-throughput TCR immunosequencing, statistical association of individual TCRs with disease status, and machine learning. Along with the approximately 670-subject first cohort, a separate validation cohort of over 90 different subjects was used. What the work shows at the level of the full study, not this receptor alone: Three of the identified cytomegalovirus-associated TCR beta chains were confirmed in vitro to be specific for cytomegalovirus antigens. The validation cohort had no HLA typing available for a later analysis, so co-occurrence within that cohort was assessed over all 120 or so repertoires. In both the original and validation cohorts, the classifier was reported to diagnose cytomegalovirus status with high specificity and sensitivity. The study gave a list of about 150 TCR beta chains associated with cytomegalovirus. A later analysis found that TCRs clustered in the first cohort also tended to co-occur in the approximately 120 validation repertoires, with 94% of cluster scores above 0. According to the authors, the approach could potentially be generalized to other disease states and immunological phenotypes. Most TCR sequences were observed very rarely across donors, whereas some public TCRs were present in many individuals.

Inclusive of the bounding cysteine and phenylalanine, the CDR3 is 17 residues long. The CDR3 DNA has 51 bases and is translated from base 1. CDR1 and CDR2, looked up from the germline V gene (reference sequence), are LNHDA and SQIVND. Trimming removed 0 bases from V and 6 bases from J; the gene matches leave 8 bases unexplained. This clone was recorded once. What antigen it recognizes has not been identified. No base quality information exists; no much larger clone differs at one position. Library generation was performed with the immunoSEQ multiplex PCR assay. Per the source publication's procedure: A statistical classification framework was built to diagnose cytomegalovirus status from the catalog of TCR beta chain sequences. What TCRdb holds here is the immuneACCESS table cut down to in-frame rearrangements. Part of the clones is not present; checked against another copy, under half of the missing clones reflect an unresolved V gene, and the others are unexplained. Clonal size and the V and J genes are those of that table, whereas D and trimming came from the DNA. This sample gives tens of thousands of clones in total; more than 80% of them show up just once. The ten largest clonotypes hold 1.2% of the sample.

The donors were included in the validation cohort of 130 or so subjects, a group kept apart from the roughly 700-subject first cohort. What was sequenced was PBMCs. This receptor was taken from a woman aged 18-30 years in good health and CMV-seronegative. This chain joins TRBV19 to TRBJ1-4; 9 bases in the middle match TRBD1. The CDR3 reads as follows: CASSIDLRTGDHEKLFF. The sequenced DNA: TGTGCCAGTAGTATAGATCTGCGGACAGGGGACCATGAAAAACTGTTTTTT. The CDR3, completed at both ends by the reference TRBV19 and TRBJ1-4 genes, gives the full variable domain DGGITQSPKYLFRKEGQNVTLSCEQNLNHDAMYWYRQDPGQGLRLIYYSQIVNDFQKGDIAEGYSVSREKKESFPLTVTSAQKNPTAFYLCASSIDLRTGDHEKLFFGSGTQLSVL.